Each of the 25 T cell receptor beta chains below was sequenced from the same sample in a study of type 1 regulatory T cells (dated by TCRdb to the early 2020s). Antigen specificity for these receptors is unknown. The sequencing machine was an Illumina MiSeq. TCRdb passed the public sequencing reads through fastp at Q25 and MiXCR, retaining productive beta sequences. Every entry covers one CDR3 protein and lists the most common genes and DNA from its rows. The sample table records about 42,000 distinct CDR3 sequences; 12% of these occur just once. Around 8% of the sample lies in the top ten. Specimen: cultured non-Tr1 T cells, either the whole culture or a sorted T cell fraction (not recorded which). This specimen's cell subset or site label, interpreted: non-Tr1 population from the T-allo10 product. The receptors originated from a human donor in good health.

As DNA, the CDR3 is TGCAGTGCTAGCGCAGGGGGGAGAGATGAGCAGTTCTTC. Translated, it gives CSASAGGRDEQFF. The rearrangement links TRBV20-1 to TRBJ2-1; TRBD1 might be the D (7 bases). The CDR3 spans 13 residues. Trimming stripped 3 bases from V and 8 bases from J, with 14 bases between. Germline assignment: CDR1 DFQATT and CDR2 SNEGSKA (reference sequence).

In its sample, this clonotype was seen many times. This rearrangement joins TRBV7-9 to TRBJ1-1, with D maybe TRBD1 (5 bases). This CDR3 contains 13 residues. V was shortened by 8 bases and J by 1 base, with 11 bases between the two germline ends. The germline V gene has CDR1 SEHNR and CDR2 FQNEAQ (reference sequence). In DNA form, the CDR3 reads TGTGCCAGCCTCGGGGCGAGGAACACTGAAGCTTTCTTT. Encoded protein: CASLGARNTEAFF.

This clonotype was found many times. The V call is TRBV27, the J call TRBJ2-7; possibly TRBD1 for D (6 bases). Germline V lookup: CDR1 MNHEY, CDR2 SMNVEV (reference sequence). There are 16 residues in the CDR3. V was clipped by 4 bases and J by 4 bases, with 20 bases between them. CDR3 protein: CASSSKTIGQRYEQYF. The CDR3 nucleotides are TGTGCCAGCAGTTCCAAAACTATTGGACAGAGGTACGAGCAGTACTTC.

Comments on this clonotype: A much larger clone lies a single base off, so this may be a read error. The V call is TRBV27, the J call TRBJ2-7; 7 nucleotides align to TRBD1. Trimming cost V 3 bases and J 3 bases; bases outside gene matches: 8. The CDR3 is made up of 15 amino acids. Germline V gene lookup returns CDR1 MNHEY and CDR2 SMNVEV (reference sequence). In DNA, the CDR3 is TGTGCCAGCAGTTTTAGACAGGGCGTGGTCTACGAGCAGTACTTC. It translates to CASSFRQGVVYEQYF.

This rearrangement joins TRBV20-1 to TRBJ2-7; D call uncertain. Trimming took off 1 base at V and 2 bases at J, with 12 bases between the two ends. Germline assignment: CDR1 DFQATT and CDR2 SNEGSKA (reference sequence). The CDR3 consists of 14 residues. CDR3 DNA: TGCAGTGCTAGAGTTTCTGGTCCTCCCTACGAGCAGTACTTC. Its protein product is CSARVSGPPYEQYF.

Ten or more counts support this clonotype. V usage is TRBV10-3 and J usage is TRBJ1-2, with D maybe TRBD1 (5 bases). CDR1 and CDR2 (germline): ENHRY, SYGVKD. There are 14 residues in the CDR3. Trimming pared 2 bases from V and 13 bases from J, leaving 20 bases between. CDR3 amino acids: CAISEPKGTQSRTF. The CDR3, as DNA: TGTGCCATCAGTGAGCCGAAGGGGACTCAATCGCGCACCTTC.

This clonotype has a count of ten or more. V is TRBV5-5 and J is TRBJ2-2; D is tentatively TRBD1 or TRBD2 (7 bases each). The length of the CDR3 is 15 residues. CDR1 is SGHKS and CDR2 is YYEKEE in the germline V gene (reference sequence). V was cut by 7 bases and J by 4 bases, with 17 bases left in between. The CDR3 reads CASRRQGGGTGELFF. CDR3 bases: TGTGCCAGCCGGCGACAGGGAGGGGGCACCGGGGAGCTGTTTTTT.

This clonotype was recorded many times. CDR3 protein: CASSQEEGDQPQHF. The CDR3 DNA reads as TGTGCCAGCAGCCAAGAGGAAGGGGATCAGCCCCAGCATTTT. The chain couples TRBV4-2 to TRBJ1-5; TRBD1 is a possible D gene (5 bases). The germline gives CDR1 LGHNA, CDR2 YNFKEQ. The CDR3 runs 14 residues. Trimming removed 0 bases from V and 5 bases from J, with 8 bases in between.

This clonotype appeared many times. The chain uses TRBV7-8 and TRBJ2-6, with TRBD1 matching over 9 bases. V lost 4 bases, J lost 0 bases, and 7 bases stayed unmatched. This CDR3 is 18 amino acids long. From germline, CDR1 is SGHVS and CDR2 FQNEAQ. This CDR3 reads CASSSGTGRNSGANVLTF. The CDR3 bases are TGTGCCAGCAGCTCCGGGACAGGGCGGAACTCTGGGGCCAACGTCCTGACTTTC. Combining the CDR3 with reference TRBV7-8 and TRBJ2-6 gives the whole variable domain GAGVSQSPRYKVAKRGQDVALRCDPISGHVSLFWYQQALGQGPEFLTYFQNEAQLDKSGLPSDRFFAERPEGSVSTLKIQRTQQEDSAVYLCASSSGTGRNSGANVLTFGAGSRLTVL.

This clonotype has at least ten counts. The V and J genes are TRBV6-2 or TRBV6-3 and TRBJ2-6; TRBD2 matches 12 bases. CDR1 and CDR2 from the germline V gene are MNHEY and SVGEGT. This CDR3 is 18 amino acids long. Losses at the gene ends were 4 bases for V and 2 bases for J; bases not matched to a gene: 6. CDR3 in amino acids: CASSLTSGRFTGANVLTF. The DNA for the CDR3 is TGTGCCAGCAGTTTGACTAGCGGGAGATTCACTGGGGCCAACGTCCTGACTTTC.

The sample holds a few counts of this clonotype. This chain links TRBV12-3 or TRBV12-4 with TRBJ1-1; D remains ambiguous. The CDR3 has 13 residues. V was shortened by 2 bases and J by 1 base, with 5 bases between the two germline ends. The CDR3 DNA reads TGTGCCAGCAGTTTACTCGAGAACACTGAAGCTTTCTTT. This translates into CASSLLENTEAFF.

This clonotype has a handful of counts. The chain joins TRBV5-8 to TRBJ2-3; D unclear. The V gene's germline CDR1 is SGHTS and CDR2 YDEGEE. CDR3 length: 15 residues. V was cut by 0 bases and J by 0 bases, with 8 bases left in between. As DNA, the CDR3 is TGTGCCAGCAGCTTGGACGTCAGTAGCACAGATACGCAGTATTTT. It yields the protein CASSLDVSSTDTQYF.

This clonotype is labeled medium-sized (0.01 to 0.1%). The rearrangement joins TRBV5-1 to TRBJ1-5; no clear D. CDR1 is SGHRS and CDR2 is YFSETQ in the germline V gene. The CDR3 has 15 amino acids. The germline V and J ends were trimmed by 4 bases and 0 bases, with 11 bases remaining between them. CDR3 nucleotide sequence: TGCGCCAGCAGCGTGGACCCGTATAGCAATCAGCCCCAGCATTTT. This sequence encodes CASSVDPYSNQPQHF.

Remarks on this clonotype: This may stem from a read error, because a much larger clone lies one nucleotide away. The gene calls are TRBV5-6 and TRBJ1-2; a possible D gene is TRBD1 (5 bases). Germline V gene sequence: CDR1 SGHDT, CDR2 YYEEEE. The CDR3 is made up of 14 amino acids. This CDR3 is CVSSFTGGANGYTF. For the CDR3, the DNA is TGTGTCAGCAGCTTTACTGGTGGGGCTAATGGCTACACCTTC.

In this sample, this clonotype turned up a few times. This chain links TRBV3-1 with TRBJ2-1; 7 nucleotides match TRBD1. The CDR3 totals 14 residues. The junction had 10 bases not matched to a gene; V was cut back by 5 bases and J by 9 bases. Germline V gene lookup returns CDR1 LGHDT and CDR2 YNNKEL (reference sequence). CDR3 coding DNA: TGTGCCAGCAGCGGGACGACAGGGTCGGGTGAGCAGTTCTTC. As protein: CASSGTTGSGEQFF.

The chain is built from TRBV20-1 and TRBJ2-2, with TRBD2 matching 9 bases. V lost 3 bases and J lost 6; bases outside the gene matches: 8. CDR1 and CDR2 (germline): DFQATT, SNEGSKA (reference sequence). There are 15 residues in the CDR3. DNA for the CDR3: TGCAGTGCTAGCAGAAGCGGGAGGCTGGCCGGGGAGCTGTTTTTT. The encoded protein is CSASRSGRLAGELFF.

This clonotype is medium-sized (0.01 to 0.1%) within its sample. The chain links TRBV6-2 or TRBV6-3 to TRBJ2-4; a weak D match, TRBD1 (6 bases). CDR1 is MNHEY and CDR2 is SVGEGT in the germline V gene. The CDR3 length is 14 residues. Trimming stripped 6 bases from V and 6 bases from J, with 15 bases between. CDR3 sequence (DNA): TGTGCCAGCAGCAGAAGACAGGCTAGAAACATTCAGTACTTC. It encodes CASSRRQARNIQYF.

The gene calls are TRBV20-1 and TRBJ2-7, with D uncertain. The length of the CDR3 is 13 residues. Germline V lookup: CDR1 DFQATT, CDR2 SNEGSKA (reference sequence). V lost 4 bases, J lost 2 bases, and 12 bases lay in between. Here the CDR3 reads CSATTMSTYEQYF. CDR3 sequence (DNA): TGCAGTGCTACCACGATGTCCACCTACGAGCAGTACTTC.

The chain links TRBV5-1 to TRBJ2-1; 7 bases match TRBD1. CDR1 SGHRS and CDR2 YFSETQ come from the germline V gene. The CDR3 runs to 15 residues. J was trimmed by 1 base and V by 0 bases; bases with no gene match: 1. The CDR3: CASSLGGQSYNEQFF. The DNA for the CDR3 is TGCGCCAGCAGCTTGGGGGGACAGTCCTACAATGAGCAGTTCTTC.

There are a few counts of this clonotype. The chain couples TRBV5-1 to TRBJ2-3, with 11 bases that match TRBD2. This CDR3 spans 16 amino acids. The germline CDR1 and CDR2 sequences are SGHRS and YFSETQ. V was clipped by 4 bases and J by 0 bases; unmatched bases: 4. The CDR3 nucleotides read TGCGCCAGCAGCCCGGGACTAGCGGTGAGCACAGATACGCAGTATTTT. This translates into CASSPGLAVSTDTQYF.

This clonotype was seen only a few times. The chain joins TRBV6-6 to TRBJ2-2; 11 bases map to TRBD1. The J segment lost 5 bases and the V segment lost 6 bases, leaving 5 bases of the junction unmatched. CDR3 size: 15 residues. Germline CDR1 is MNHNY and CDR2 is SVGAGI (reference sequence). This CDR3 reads CASSRGQGGTGELFF. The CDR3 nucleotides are TGTGCCAGCAGCCGGGGACAGGGGGGGACCGGGGAGCTGTTTTTT.

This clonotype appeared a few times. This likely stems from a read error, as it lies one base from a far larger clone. The CDR3 region has the DNA TGTGCCAGCAGCTCGCTAGCTCCGTATCATGAGCAGTACTTC. Its protein is CASSSLAPYHEQYF. This chain joins TRBV7-3 and TRBJ2-5, with D possibly matching TRBD2 (5 bases). V shed 4 bases and J shed 11 bases, with 20 bases lying between them. The germline gives CDR1 SGHTA, CDR2 FQGTGA. The CDR3 consists of 14 residues. Full variable domain (remainder filled in from reference TRBV7-3 and TRBJ2-5): GAGVSQTPSNKVTEKGKYVELRCDPISGHTALYWYRQSLGQGPEFLIYFQGTGAADDSGLPNDRFFAVRPEGSVSTLKIQRTERGDSAVYLCASSSLAPYHEQYFGPGTRLLVL.

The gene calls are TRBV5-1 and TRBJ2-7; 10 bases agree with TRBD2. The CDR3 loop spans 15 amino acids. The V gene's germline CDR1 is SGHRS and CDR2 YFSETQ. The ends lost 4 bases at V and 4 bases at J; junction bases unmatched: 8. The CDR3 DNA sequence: TGCGCCAGCAGCCCAGGCAGCGGGAGGGTATACGAGCAGTACTTC. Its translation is CASSPGSGRVYEQYF.

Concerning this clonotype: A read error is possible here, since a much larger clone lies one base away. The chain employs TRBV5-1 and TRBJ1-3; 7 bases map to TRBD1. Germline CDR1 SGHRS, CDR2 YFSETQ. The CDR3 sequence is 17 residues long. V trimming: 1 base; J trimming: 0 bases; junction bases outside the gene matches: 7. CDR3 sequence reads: CASSLTAGGDSGNTIYF. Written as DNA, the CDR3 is TGCGCCAGCAGCTTGACGGCAGGGGGTGACTCTGGAAACACCATATATTTT.

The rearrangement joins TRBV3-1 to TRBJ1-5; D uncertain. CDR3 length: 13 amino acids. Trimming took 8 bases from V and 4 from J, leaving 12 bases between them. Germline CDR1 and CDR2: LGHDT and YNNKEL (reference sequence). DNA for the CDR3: TGTGCCAGCTCTTTGCAGCGAAATCAGCCCCAGCATTTT. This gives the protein CASSLQRNQPQHF.